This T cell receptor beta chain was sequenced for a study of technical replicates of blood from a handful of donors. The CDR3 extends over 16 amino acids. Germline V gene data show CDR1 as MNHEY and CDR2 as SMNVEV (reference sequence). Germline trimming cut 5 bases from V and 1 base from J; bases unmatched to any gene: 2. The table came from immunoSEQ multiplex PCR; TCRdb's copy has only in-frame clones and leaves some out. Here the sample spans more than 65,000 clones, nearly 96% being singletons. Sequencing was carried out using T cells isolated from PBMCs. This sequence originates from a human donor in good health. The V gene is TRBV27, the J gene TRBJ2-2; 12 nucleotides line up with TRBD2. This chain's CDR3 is CASSKGLAGNTGELFF. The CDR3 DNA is TGTGCCAGCAGTAAGGGACTAGCGGGGAACACCGGGGAGCTGTTTTTT.